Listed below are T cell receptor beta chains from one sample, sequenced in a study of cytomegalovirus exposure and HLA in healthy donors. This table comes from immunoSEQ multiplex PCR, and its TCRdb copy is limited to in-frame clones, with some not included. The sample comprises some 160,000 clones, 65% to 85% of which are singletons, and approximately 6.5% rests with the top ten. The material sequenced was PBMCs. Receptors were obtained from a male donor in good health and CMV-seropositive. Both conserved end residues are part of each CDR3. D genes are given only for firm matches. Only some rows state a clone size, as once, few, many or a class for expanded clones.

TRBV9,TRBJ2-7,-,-,CASSVVEGETEQYF,TGTGCCAGCAGCGTAGTAGAGGGCGAAACCGAGCAGTACTTC
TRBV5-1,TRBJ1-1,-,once,CASSRGGTWDTEAFF,TGCGCCAGCAGCCGAGGAGGGACTTGGGACACTGAAGCTTTCTTT
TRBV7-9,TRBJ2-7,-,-,CSSSPRELLVHEQYF,TGTTCCAGCAGCCCCCGGGAACTACTTGTCCACGAGCAGTACTTC
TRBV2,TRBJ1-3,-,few,CASTQTGLSGNTIYF,TGTGCCAGCACTCAGACAGGACTCTCTGGAAACACCATATATTTT
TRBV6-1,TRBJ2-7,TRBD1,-,CASSEEDRMGYEQYF,TGTGCCAGCAGTGAAGAGGACAGGATGGGGTACGAGCAGTACTTC
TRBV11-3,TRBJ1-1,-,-,CASSLGAGGMNTEAFF,TGTGCCAGCAGCTTAGGAGCGGGAGGCATGAACACTGAAGCTTTCTTT
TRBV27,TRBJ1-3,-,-,CASSLGPQLNTIYF,TGTGCCAGCAGTTTGGGGCCACAACTAAACACCATATATTTT
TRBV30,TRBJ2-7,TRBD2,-,CAWSDGTSHEQYF,TGTGCCTGGAGTGATGGGACTAGCCACGAGCAGTACTTC
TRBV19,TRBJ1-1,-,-,CVVRGRGNTEAFF,TGTGTTGTACGGGGGAGGGGGAACACTGAAGCTTTCTTT
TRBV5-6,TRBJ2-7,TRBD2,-,CASSRGRDYYEQYF,TGTGCCAGCAGCCGGGGCCGGGACTACTACGAGCAGTACTTC
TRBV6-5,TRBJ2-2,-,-,CASSYRPGQNTGELFF,TGTGCCAGCAGTTACAGGCCGGGACAGAACACCGGGGAGCTGTTTTTT
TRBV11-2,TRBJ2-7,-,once,CASSLDGSGYEQYF,TGTGCCAGCAGCTTGGACGGATCGGGGTACGAGCAGTACTTC
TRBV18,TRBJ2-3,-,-,CASSGRNTDTQYF,TGTGCCAGCTCAGGTAGAAACACAGATACGCAGTATTTT
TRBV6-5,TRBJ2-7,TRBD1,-,CASSYSTGQANYEQYF,TGTGCCAGCAGTTACTCGACCGGACAGGCCAACTACGAGCAGTACTTC
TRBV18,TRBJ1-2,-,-,CASSPPSNRVGYTF,TGTGCCAGCTCACCTCCTTCTAACAGGGTTGGCTACACCTTC
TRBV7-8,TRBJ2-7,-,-,CASSFLDGSSYEQYF,TGTGCCAGCAGCTTTCTAGACGGCTCCTCCTACGAGCAGTACTTC
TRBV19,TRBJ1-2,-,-,CASSPLTGTTNGYTF,TGTGCCAGTAGCCCCTTGACCGGGACAACCAATGGCTACACCTTC
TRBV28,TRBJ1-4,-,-,CASLTPRGNEKLVF,TGTGCCAGTCTTACCCCTAGGGGAAATGAAAAACTGGTTTTT
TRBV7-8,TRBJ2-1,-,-,CASSFDPGTIDNEQFF,TGTGCCAGCAGCTTCGACCCCGGGACAATAGACAATGAGCAGTTCTTC
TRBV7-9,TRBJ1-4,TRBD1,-,CASSAGQGASYEKLFF,TGTGCCAGCAGCGCCGGACAGGGGGCAAGCTATGAAAAACTGTTTTTT
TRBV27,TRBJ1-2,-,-,CASSTTPRGTHYGYTF,TGTGCCAGCAGCACGACGCCTCGGGGGACCCACTATGGCTACACCTTC
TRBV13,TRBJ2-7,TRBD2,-,CASSHNFGTSGSPHPYYEQYF,TGTGCCAGCAGCCATAACTTCGGGACTAGCGGGAGTCCTCACCCCTACTACGAGCAGTACTTC
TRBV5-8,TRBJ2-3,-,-,CASSRGVGDTQYF,TGTGCCAGCAGCCGCGGGGTGGGGGATACGCAGTATTTT
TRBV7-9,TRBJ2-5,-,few,CASSPDSNQETQYF,TGTGCCAGCAGCCCAGACAGTAACCAAGAGACCCAGTACTTC
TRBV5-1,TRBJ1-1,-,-,CASSGFGTNNTEAFF,TGCGCCAGCAGCGGGTTTGGGACAAATAACACTGAAGCTTTCTTT
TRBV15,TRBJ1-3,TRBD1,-,CATSRDDFGTGAGNTIYF,TGTGCCACCAGCAGAGATGACTTCGGGACAGGGGCTGGAAACACCATATATTTT
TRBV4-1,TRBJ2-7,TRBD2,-,CASSQEQLAGGYEQYF,TGCGCCAGCAGCCAGGAGCAACTAGCGGGAGGTTACGAGCAGTACTTC
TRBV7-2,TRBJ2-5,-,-,CASTPPVLKTQYF,TGTGCCAGCACCCCGCCGGTACTAAAGACCCAGTACTTC
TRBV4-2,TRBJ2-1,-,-,CASSQDGPDSNYNEQFF,TGTGCCAGCAGCCAAGATGGCCCGGACAGCAACTACAATGAGCAGTTCTTC
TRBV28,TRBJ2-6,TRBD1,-,CASNRDRGRSGANVLTF,TGTGCCAGCAACCGGGACAGGGGACGGTCTGGGGCCAACGTCCTGACTTTC
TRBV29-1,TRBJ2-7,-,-,CSVSPRVSYEQYF,TGCAGCGTTAGCCCTCGTGTCTCCTACGAGCAGTACTTC
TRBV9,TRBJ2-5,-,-,CASSVRGFQETQYF,TGTGCCAGCAGCGTTCGGGGATTCCAAGAGACCCAGTACTTC
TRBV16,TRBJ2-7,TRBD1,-,CASSQPTGGAYEQYF,TGTGCCAGCAGCCAACCGACAGGGGGGGCCTACGAGCAGTACTTC
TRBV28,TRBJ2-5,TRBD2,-,CASSRLAGETQYF,TGTGCCAGCAGTAGACTAGCGGGGGAGACCCAGTACTTC
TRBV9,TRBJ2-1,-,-,CASSGVGGYSYNEQFF,TGTGCCAGCAGCGGTGTCGGCGGTTACTCCTACAATGAGCAGTTCTTC
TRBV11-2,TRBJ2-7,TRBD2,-,CASKNGLAVYEQYF,TGTGCCAGCAAAAACGGACTAGCGGTTTACGAGCAGTACTTC
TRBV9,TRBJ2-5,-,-,CASSAYQSTGLGETQYF,TGTGCCAGCAGCGCCTACCAGTCCACAGGGCTGGGAGAGACCCAGTACTTC
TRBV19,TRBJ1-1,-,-,CASTPGTANTEAFF,TGTGCCAGTACCCCGGGAACGGCGAACACTGAAGCTTTCTTT
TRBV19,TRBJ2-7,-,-,CASSIEEGPYEQYF,TGTGCCAGTAGTATAGAGGAGGGCCCCTACGAGCAGTACTTC
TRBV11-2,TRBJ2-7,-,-,CASSLVIQGHPYEQYF,TGTGCCAGCAGCTTAGTAATCCAGGGGCACCCCTACGAGCAGTACTTC
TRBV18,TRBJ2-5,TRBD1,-,CASSQTGIGETQYF,TGTGCCAGCTCACAGACAGGGATCGGGGAGACCCAGTACTTC